A selection of T cell receptor beta chains follows, all from one sample in a study of cytomegalovirus exposure and HLA in healthy donors. The data were produced by immunoSEQ multiplex PCR, yet TCRdb's version contains in-frame clones alone and is incomplete. In the table there are 100,000 or so clones, approximately 82% of which are singletons. Source material: PBMCs. These receptors were collected from a man aged 35 to 55 in good health and CMV-seronegative. CDR3s include the opening cysteine and the closing phenylalanine or tryptophan. Each record gives: V gene, J gene, clone size, D gene, CDR3 protein, CDR3 DNA. A D gene is named only where the DNA matches it firmly. Part of the rows lack a size; the others show once, few, many or a class for expanded clones.

>TRBV5-1|TRBJ1-6|NA|TRBD1
CASSVGTGNNSPLHF
TGCGCCAGCAGCGTTGGGACAGGGAATAATTCACCCCTCCACTTT
>TRBV5-1|TRBJ1-4|NA|TRBD1
CASSSRDRINEKLFF
TGCGCCAGCAGCTCCCGGGACAGGATTAATGAAAAACTGTTTTTT
>TRBV7-6|TRBJ2-1|NA|NA
CASSSREGEQFF
TGTGCCAGCAGCTCGAGGGAAGGTGAGCAGTTCTTC
>TRBV19|TRBJ1-2|NA|NA
CASSISGSIGYTF
TGTGCCAGTAGTATTTCGGGGTCAATTGGCTACACCTTC
>TRBV29-1|TRBJ1-2|NA|NA
CSVLAANYGYTF
TGCAGCGTCCTGGCTGCCAACTATGGCTACACCTTC
>TRBV4-3|TRBJ2-2|NA|NA
CASSQALSSGGELFF
TGCGCCAGCAGCCAAGCTCTGAGTTCGGGCGGGGAGCTGTTTTTT
>TRBV19|TRBJ1-1|NA|NA
CASSIGFIHSTEAFF
TGTGCCAGTAGTATAGGGTTCATCCACAGCACTGAAGCTTTCTTT
>TRBV27|TRBJ1-1|NA|NA
CASRLDRLNTEAFF
TGTGCCAGCCGCTTGGACAGATTGAACACTGAAGCTTTCTTT
>TRBV27|TRBJ2-1|NA|TRBD2
CASSFGGGALYNEQFF
TGTGCCAGCAGTTTCGGCGGGGGGGCCCTCTACAATGAGCAGTTCTTC
>TRBV7-2|TRBJ2-1|NA|NA
CASRKDSYNEQFF
TGTGCCAGCAGGAAGGACAGCTACAATGAGCAGTTCTTC
>TRBV29-1|TRBJ1-1|NA|TRBD1
CSVITGEVGTEAFF
TGCAGCGTTATAACAGGGGAAGTCGGCACTGAAGCTTTCTTT
>TRBV6-6|TRBJ2-7|NA|NA
CACRGGGGYEQYF
TGTGCCTGCCGTGGGGGAGGTGGGTACGAGCAGTACTTC
>TRBV18|TRBJ2-2|few|NA
CASSINTGELFF
TGTGCCAGCTCCATTAACACCGGGGAGCTGTTTTTT
>TRBV14|TRBJ1-1|NA|NA
CASSQEWVRTDILKTEAFF
TGTGCCAGCAGCCAAGAGTGGGTCCGGACAGATATCCTAAAGACTGAAGCTTTCTTT
>TRBV5-1|TRBJ2-1|NA|NA
CASSLESGQGRDEQFF
TGCGCCAGCAGCTTGGAGTCGGGGCAGGGGCGCGATGAGCAGTTCTTC
>TRBV9|TRBJ2-5|NA|TRBD2
CASSVGTSQMETQYF
TGTGCCAGCAGCGTAGGGACTAGCCAGATGGAGACCCAGTACTTC
>TRBV6-5|TRBJ1-2|NA|TRBD1
CASRATGGANYGYTF
TGTGCCAGCCGGGCCACAGGGGGTGCTAACTATGGCTACACCTTC
>TRBV9|TRBJ2-3|NA|TRBD2
CASTDAVAGGLDTQYF
TGTGCCAGCACCGACGCAGTGGCGGGGGGACTAGATACGCAGTATTTT
>TRBV5-1|TRBJ1-6|NA|NA
CASSLDRDYYSPLHF
TGCGCCAGCAGCTTGGACCGGGATTACTATTCACCCCTCCACTTT
>TRBV7-9|TRBJ2-5|NA|NA
CASRFDRQETQYF
TGTGCCAGCAGATTCGACAGACAAGAGACCCAGTACTTC
>TRBV5-4|TRBJ2-3|NA|TRBD2
CASSSRLASDTQYF
TGTGCCAGCAGCTCCCGACTAGCTTCAGATACGCAGTATTTT
>TRBV2|TRBJ1-1|NA|NA
CASRPDRNTEAFF
TGTGCCAGCAGACCCGACAGAAACACTGAAGCTTTCTTT
>TRBV27|TRBJ2-3|NA|TRBD1
CASSFRPGGFGTDTQYF
TGTGCCAGCAGTTTTAGGCCAGGGGGTTTCGGCACAGATACGCAGTATTTT
>TRBV15|TRBJ2-1|NA|NA
CATSRERGGLGSSYNEQFF
TGTGCCACCAGCAGAGAGAGGGGGGGACTGGGGAGCTCCTACAATGAGCAGTTCTTC
>TRBV27|TRBJ2-1|few|NA
CASSLLGGYNEQFF
TGTGCCAGCAGTTTATTAGGAGGGTACAATGAGCAGTTCTTC
>TRBV7-9|TRBJ2-3|NA|TRBD2
CASSSHDERGDQDTQYF
TGTGCCAGCAGCTCCCACGACGAGCGGGGGGACCAAGATACGCAGTATTTT
>TRBV7-3|TRBJ2-6|NA|TRBD1
CASSYPRQGATGANVLTF
TGTGCCAGCAGCTACCCCCGACAGGGGGCAACTGGGGCCAACGTCCTGACTTTC
>TRBV19|TRBJ1-5|NA|TRBD1
CASSIVEGARQPQHF
TGTGCCAGTAGTATTGTGGAGGGGGCAAGACAGCCCCAGCATTTT
>TRBV6-1|TRBJ1-4|NA|NA
CASSPETGNEKLFF
TGTGCCAGCAGTCCGGAAACAGGGAACGAAAAACTGTTTTTT
>TRBV9|TRBJ2-3|NA|TRBD2
CASSVVPGLALTDTQYF
TGTGCCAGCAGCGTAGTGCCCGGACTAGCCCTCACAGATACGCAGTATTTT
>TRBV4-1|TRBJ2-7|NA|NA
CASSPYTGGFYEQYF
TGCGCCAGCAGCCCTTATACAGGTGGCTTCTACGAGCAGTACTTC
>TRBV6-1|TRBJ2-7|NA|NA
CASSSMFSEQYF
TGTGCCAGCAGTAGCATGTTCTCCGAGCAGTACTTC
>TRBV7-2|TRBJ2-2|NA|NA
CASSLRLGQEGAGELFF
TGTGCCAGCAGCTTACGCCTAGGACAGGAGGGAGCCGGGGAGCTGTTTTTT
>TRBV7-9|TRBJ2-7|NA|NA
CASSFGDGEQYF
TGTGCCAGCAGCTTCGGGGATGGCGAGCAGTACTTC
>TRBV5-1|TRBJ2-7|NA|TRBD1
CASSLLGTGSYEQYF
TGCGCCAGCAGCTTGTTGGGGACAGGGTCCTACGAGCAGTACTTC
>TRBV15|TRBJ1-1|NA|NA
CATSSLETGNTEAFF
TGTGCCACCAGCAGCCTGGAGACAGGGAACACTGAAGCTTTCTTT
>TRBV6-1|TRBJ2-2|once|NA
CASTPRQATGELFF
TGTGCCAGCACGCCCCGACAGGCCACCGGGGAGCTGTTTTTT
>TRBV11-3|TRBJ2-1|NA|TRBD2
CASSSSRVLAGLSYNEQFF
TGTGCCAGCAGCTCCTCCCGGGTTCTAGCGGGCCTCTCCTACAATGAGCAGTTCTTC
>TRBV30|TRBJ2-2|NA|NA
CAWSPSYTGELFF
TGTGCCTGGTCTCCAAGCTACACCGGGGAGCTGTTTTTT
>TRBV5-4|TRBJ2-7|NA|TRBD1
CASSKGQGGSYEQYF
TGTGCCAGCAGCAAGGGACAGGGGGGTTCCTACGAGCAGTACTTC
>TRBV29-1|TRBJ1-3|once|TRBD1
CSVRTGTSGNTIYF
TGCAGCGTGCGGACAGGGACTTCTGGAAACACCATATATTTT
>TRBV9|TRBJ2-1|NA|NA
CASSAGSENNEQFF
TGTGCCAGCAGCGCCGGGTCGGAGAACAATGAGCAGTTCTTC
>TRBV7-6|TRBJ1-5|NA|NA
CASSLAGRGTQPQHF
TGTGCCAGCAGCTTAGCTGGCAGGGGTACTCAGCCCCAGCATTTT
>TRBV7-2|TRBJ1-4|NA|TRBD1
CASSPTGIGEKLFF
TGTGCCAGCAGCCCGACAGGGATTGGGGAAAAACTGTTTTTT
>TRBV19|TRBJ1-5|NA|TRBD1
CASSIQGANLDQPQHF
TGTGCCAGTAGTATCCAGGGGGCGAATCTGGATCAGCCCCAGCATTTT
>TRBV5-1|TRBJ2-1|NA|NA
CASRDYNEQFF
TGCGCCAGCCGGGACTACAATGAGCAGTTCTTC
>TRBV29-1|TRBJ2-7|NA|NA
CSVEDLDDRYEQYF
TGCAGCGTTGAAGATCTAGATGACCGCTACGAGCAGTACTTC
>TRBV14|TRBJ1-5|NA|NA
CASSQGGGETDANQPQHF
TGTGCCAGCAGCCAGGGGGGGGGCGAGACAGACGCGAATCAGCCCCAGCATTTT
>TRBV27|TRBJ1-2|NA|NA
CASSEAGGWGYTF
TGTGCCAGCAGTGAGGCGGGTGGTTGGGGCTACACCTTC
>TRBV5-1|TRBJ2-7|NA|TRBD1
CASSLGPGGGSYEQYF
TGCGCCAGCAGCTTGGGCCCAGGGGGCGGCTCCTACGAGCAGTACTTC
>TRBV7-6|TRBJ2-5|few|TRBD1
CASSVAGTAEETQYF
TGTGCCAGCAGCGTAGCCGGGACAGCCGAAGAGACCCAGTACTTC
>TRBV6-6|TRBJ1-4|few|TRBD1
CASSYSSSGTGEFF
TGTGCCAGCAGTTACTCGAGTTCTGGGACAGGGGAGTTTTTT